This TCR beta chain was observed in a study of shared clonotypes between healthy human individuals. Study in general: Used for every donor were three CD4 naive, three CD4 memory, two CD8 naive and one CD8 memory plate.

Trimming cost V 5 bases and J 3 bases; bases outside gene matches: 3. There are 16 residues in the CDR3. Germline lookup yields CDR1 SGHNT and CDR2 YENEEA. Clones were sequenced by immunoSEQ multiplex PCR, and TCRdb holds only the in-frame ones, with some missing. The sample shows hundreds of thousands of clones, roughly 98% of them seen only once. Naivety among CD8 cells was defined by CD45RO negativity and positive CCR7 selection, thereby excluding terminally differentiated effector memory CD45RA+ cells. The TCR sequence derives from a man in his thirties or forties in good health. This chain uses TRBV11-3 with TRBJ2-2, with TRBD2 matching 13 bases. What was sequenced was naive CD8+ T cells sorted from blood. The DNA of the CDR3 is TGTGCCAGCAGCCGCGGACTAGCGGGAGACACCGGGGAGCTGTTTTTT. This gives the protein CASSRGLAGDTGELFF.